This passage covers 9 T cell receptor beta chains from one sample sequenced in a study of shared clonotypes between healthy human individuals. Sequencing was performed with immunoSEQ multiplex PCR; in TCRdb, only in-frame clones are kept and a portion is missing. The data show around 180,000 clones, about 93% seen once. The sequenced sample consisted of naive CD4+ T cells sorted from blood. Specified subset: CD45RA+ positively selected. The origin of the receptors is a woman aged 30 to 39 in good health.

The rearrangement uses TRBV18 and TRBJ2-7; 8 nucleotides line up with TRBD2. The junction had 11 bases not matched to a gene; V was cut back by 3 bases and J by 1 base. CDR3 length: 17 residues. CDR1 is KGHSH, CDR2 LQKENI, per germline. CDR3 sequence: CASSPSWSGSYSYEQYF. The CDR3 bases are TGTGCCAGCTCACCGAGCTGGAGCGGGAGTTATTCCTACGAGCAGTACTTC.

This sequence joins TRBV13 and TRBJ1-2; TRBD1 might be the D (6 bases). Germline CDR1 and CDR2: PRHDT and FYEKMQ (reference sequence). Between the trimmed V and J ends, which lost 4 bases and 2 bases, there was a span of 8 bases. This CDR3 has 13 residues. The CDR3 DNA follows: TGTGCCAGCAGCTCCGGGACAAACTATGGCTACACCTTC. It encodes CASSSGTNYGYTF.

This clone was found once. The V call is TRBV5-1, the J call TRBJ2-7; a weak D match, TRBD1 (5 bases). Germline V CDR1 and CDR2: SGHRS, YFSETQ. This CDR3 comprises 14 residues. V gave up 4 bases and J gave up 5 bases, with 16 bases separating them. Written as DNA, the CDR3 is TGCGCCAGCAGCCCTACCCTCCAGGGAAACGAGCAGTACTTC. It encodes CASSPTLQGNEQYF.

This chain uses TRBV7-9 with TRBJ1-2; a possible D gene is TRBD1 (5 bases). Trimming shortened V by 1 base and J by 6 bases, and 9 bases separated the two germline ends. Germline lookup yields CDR1 SEHNR and CDR2 FQNEAQ (reference sequence). There are 13 residues in the CDR3. Here the CDR3 reads CASSLVQGHGYTF. The CDR3 DNA reads TGTGCCAGCAGCTTAGTGCAGGGTCATGGCTACACCTTC.

This clone was observed once. This rearrangement joins TRBV7-9 to TRBJ2-1; weak D call: TRBD2 (6 bases). This CDR3 spans 14 amino acids. Trimming removed 0 bases at V and 7 bases at J, with 10 bases between. In germline, CDR1 is SEHNR, CDR2 FQNEAQ (reference sequence). Written as DNA, the CDR3 is TGTGCCAGCAGCTTAGCCGGGGGTACAAATGAGCAGTTCTTC. Residues: CASSLAGGTNEQFF.

This clone showed up just once. This chain's CDR3 is CASSPRAGTAFF. The CDR3 region has the DNA TGCGCCAGCAGCCCTCGGGCGGGGACGGCTTTCTTT. The genes are TRBV4-1 and TRBJ1-1; D is possibly TRBD1 (5 bases). The germline CDR1 and CDR2 sequences are MGHRA and YSYEKL. The ends were cut back, 4 bases at V and 11 bases at J, with 14 bases in the middle. This CDR3 contains 12 residues.

The CDR3 nucleotides are TGTGCCAGCAGTACCACAAAAAACGAGCAGTACTTC. Translation: CASSTTKNEQYF. The genes are TRBV2 and TRBJ2-5; unclear D gene. The tail of the sequence fits TRBJ2-7 better, so the J call may be wrong. Germline V gene lookup returns CDR1 SNHLY and CDR2 FYNNEI. The CDR3 covers 12 residues.

This clone was seen once. The chain links TRBV6-1 to TRBJ1-2; TRBD1 aligns across 8 bases. This CDR3 spans 15 amino acids. CDR1 is MNHNS, CDR2 SASEGT, per germline. The trim removed 4 bases at V and 4 bases at J, leaving 8 bases unmatched. CDR3 loop: CASSVDRGLLYGYTF. DNA for the CDR3: TGTGCCAGCAGTGTCGACAGGGGACTCCTCTATGGCTACACCTTC.

The V and J genes are TRBV27 and TRBJ2-1; 13 bases line up with TRBD2. The CDR3 consists of 14 residues. The ends lost 4 bases at V and 7 bases at J; junction bases unmatched: 1. Germline values: CDR1 MNHEY, CDR2 SMNVEV (reference sequence). CDR3 protein: CASSSGLAGNEQFF. The DNA for the CDR3 is TGTGCCAGCAGTTCGGGACTAGCGGGGAATGAGCAGTTCTTC.